Listed here are 29 T cell receptor beta chains from one sample, sequenced in a study of blood T cell repertoires in COVID-19. Data came from immunoSEQ multiplex PCR; TCRdb stores just in-frame clones and leaves some out. This sample has over 200,000 clones, with about 88% found just once. Sequencing input: peripheral blood. The receptors shown here come from a man aged 35 to 55 with active or convalescent COVID-19.

This chain joins TRBV5-1 and TRBJ2-1; 9 bases align to TRBD2. The CDR3 runs 15 residues. Germline loops: CDR1 SGHRS, CDR2 YFSETQ. Losses at the gene ends were 2 bases for V and 5 bases for J; bases not matched to a gene: 5. CDR3 coding DNA: TGCGCCAGCAGCTTTACTAGCGGGCTCAACAATGAGCAGTTCTTC. It is translated as CASSFTSGLNNEQFF.

The rearrangement joins TRBV11-3 to TRBJ2-1; tentatively, D is TRBD2 (6 bases). Germline lookup yields CDR1 SGHNT and CDR2 YENEEA. The CDR3 loop spans 16 amino acids. The ends were cut back, 6 bases at V and 4 bases at J, with 19 bases in the middle. CDR3 amino acids: CASSSTGTSRYNEQFF. The DNA of the CDR3 is TGTGCCAGCAGTTCTACCGGGACTTCCCGTTACAATGAGCAGTTCTTC.

This clone was detected only once. This chain joins TRBV6-5 and TRBJ1-5; 7 nucleotides align to TRBD1. Germline values: CDR1 MNHEY, CDR2 SVGAGI. V shed 6 bases, J shed 4 bases, and the junction held 0 bases outside the gene matches. The CDR3 totals 12 residues. CDR3 DNA: TGTGCCAGCAGACAGGGGAATCAGCCCCAGCATTTT. This sequence encodes CASRQGNQPQHF.

The rearrangement uses TRBV10-2 and TRBJ2-5, with D tentatively TRBD2 (7 bases). Germline V gene sequence: CDR1 WSHSY, CDR2 SAAADI. The V gene lost 8 bases and the J gene lost 4 bases, with 14 bases spanning the gap. This CDR3 spans 13 amino acids. CDR3 amino acids: CASLGGLTETQYF. CDR3 nucleotides: TGCGCCAGCTTGGGGGGGCTCACAGAGACCCAGTACTTC.

This clone was seen a handful of times. The V call is TRBV29-1, the J call TRBJ1-2; D is perhaps TRBD1 (5 bases). Germline assignment: CDR1 SQVTM and CDR2 ANQGSEA. Between the trimmed V and J ends, which lost 7 bases and 4 bases, there was a span of 10 bases. The CDR3 length is 11 residues. The CDR3 here is CSATVGYGYTF. In DNA form, the CDR3 reads TGCAGCGCGACAGTTGGCTATGGCTACACCTTC.

The genes are TRBV13 and TRBJ1-1; no clear D. The CDR3 spans 15 residues. With 5 bases removed from V and 2 bases from J, the gap between germline ends came to 15 bases. Germline V gene data show CDR1 as PRHDT and CDR2 as FYEKMQ (reference sequence). CDR3 sequence: CASSGSRTGNTEAFF. CDR3 coding DNA: TGTGCCAGCAGCGGTAGTAGGACGGGAAACACTGAAGCTTTCTTT.

This clone was detected once. V gene TRBV6-6 combines with J gene TRBJ1-5; 9 bases are a match to TRBD1. The V and J ends lost 4 bases and 2 bases, in that order; junction bases with no gene match: 6. The CDR3 length is 16 residues. From germline, CDR1 is MNHNY and CDR2 SVGAGI (reference sequence). CDR3 region: CASSSTDRGGNQPQHF. CDR3 coding DNA: TGTGCCAGCAGTTCGACGGACAGGGGAGGCAATCAGCCCCAGCATTTT.

A few counts support this clone. The chain uses TRBV25-1 and TRBJ1-1; tentative D call: TRBD1 (5 bases). The CDR3 spans 17 residues. CDR1 is MGHDK and CDR2 is SYGVNS in the germline V gene. V was pared by 6 bases and J by 5 bases, with 25 bases between. CDR3 nucleotides: TGTGCCAGCAGCACGACCACAACCGGGGGGGTCGGGACTGAAGCTTTCTTT. Translated: CASSTTTTGGVGTEAFF.

The gene calls are TRBV29-1 and TRBJ1-1; D remains ambiguous. Germline V gene lookup returns CDR1 SQVTM and CDR2 ANQGSEA. The CDR3 is 13 residues long. V shed 3 bases and J shed 3 bases, with 11 bases lying between them. This CDR3 reads CSVDPGGDTEAFF. CDR3 bases: TGCAGCGTTGACCCAGGCGGGGACACTGAAGCTTTCTTT.

This chain connects TRBV27 to TRBJ1-4; D is ambiguous. CDR3 length: 14 amino acids. CDR1 is MNHEY and CDR2 is SMNVEV in the germline V gene (reference sequence). Trimming removed 5 bases from V and 7 bases from J, with 14 bases in between. The CDR3: CASSPPAGIEKLFF. The CDR3 DNA reads as TGTGCCAGCAGTCCTCCGGCGGGGATTGAAAAACTGTTTTTT. Supplemented by reference TRBV27 and TRBJ1-4, the full variable domain reads EAQVTQNPRYLITVTGKKLTVTCSQNMNHEYMSWYRQDPGLGLRQIYYSMNVEVTDKGDVPEGYKVSRKEKRNFPLILESPSPNQTSLYFCASSPPAGIEKLFFGSGTQLSVL.

J is TRBJ2-2 and V is TRBV4-2, with TRBD2 identical over 12 bases. CDR1 and CDR2 from the germline V gene are LGHNA and YNFKEQ. The CDR3 extends over 20 amino acids. Losses at the gene ends were 1 base for V and 1 base for J; bases not matched to a gene: 10. CDR3 coding DNA: TGTGCCAGCAGCCAAGTCCGGTGGACTAGCGGGGACGTGAACACCGGGGAGCTGTTTTTT. Translated: CASSQVRWTSGDVNTGELFF.

V and J are TRBV19 and TRBJ1-1; 7 bases match TRBD1. The V and J ends lost 5 bases and 7 bases, in that order; junction bases with no gene match: 4. This CDR3 spans 12 amino acids. Germline lookup yields CDR1 LNHDA and CDR2 SQIVND (reference sequence). The DNA for the CDR3 is TGTGCCAGTAGTCAAGGACAGGATGAAGCTTTCTTT. Translation: CASSQGQDEAFF.

The chain links TRBV27 to TRBJ1-2, with D possibly TRBD1 on 6 matching bases. V lost 2 bases and J 0 bases, leaving 16 bases between the germline ends. The germline V gene encodes CDR1 MNHEY and CDR2 SMNVEV (reference sequence). The CDR3 contains 17 residues. CDR3 loop: CASSLTGQGPANYGYTF. The CDR3 bases are TGTGCCAGCAGTTTAACGGGACAAGGCCCCGCTAACTATGGCTACACCTTC.

J is TRBJ2-1 and V is TRBV5-8, with TRBD2 matching 8 bases. The CDR3 has 14 residues. CDR1 is SGHTS and CDR2 is YDEGEE in the germline V gene. V was clipped by 3 bases and J by 3 bases; unmatched bases: 2. CDR3 nucleotide sequence: TGTGCCAGCAGCTCCGGGACTAGCTACAATGAGCAGTTCTTC. This codes for CASSSGTSYNEQFF.

This rearrangement joins TRBV28 to TRBJ1-1, with a tentative D call TRBD1 (5 bases). V was trimmed by 5 bases and J by 12 bases, leaving 19 bases between them. The CDR3 is 13 amino acids. Germline-derived CDR1 and CDR2 are MDHEN and SYDVKM. The CDR3 region is CASSPEPTAIPFF. DNA for the CDR3: TGTGCCAGCAGTCCGGAACCGACAGCGATACCTTTCTTT.

V is TRBV23-1 and J is TRBJ1-6; D ambiguous. TRBV23-1 is placed among ORFs of uncertain function. V was cut by 0 bases and J by 7 bases, with 16 bases left in between. The CDR3 runs to 17 residues. CDR3 amino acids: CASSQSPEGGGNSPLHF. The CDR3 region has the DNA TGCGCCAGCAGTCAATCCCCGGAGGGAGGAGGGAATTCACCCCTCCACTTT.

This chain uses TRBV29-1 with TRBJ1-3; 9 bases line up with TRBD1. Trimming took 0 bases from V and 4 from J; bases not matched to a gene: 7. CDR1 and CDR2 (germline): SQVTM, ANQGSEA. The CDR3 spans 16 residues. The CDR3 loop is CSVEDFGTGPGNTIYF. The CDR3 DNA follows: TGCAGCGTTGAAGATTTTGGGACAGGGCCAGGAAACACCATATATTTT.

This chain uses TRBV5-6 with TRBJ1-2; tentative D call: TRBD1 (5 bases). This CDR3 spans 15 amino acids. Trimming took off 2 bases at V and 5 bases at J, with 16 bases between the two ends. The germline gives CDR1 SGHDT, CDR2 YYEEEE. CDR3 region: CASSFRGSGGYGYTF. The CDR3 coding sequence is TGTGCCAGCAGCTTCCGGGGAAGCGGGGGATATGGCTACACCTTC.

The V gene is TRBV28, the J gene TRBJ2-1, with 15 bases matching TRBD2. Germline assignment: CDR1 MDHEN and CDR2 SYDVKM. J was trimmed by 8 bases and V by 5 bases; bases with no gene match: 16. The CDR3 is made up of 19 amino acids. In DNA, the CDR3 is TGTGCCAGCAGTCCCCCAGGACTAGCGGGGGGGCCCGAGGCGGATGAGCAGTTCTTC. Translated: CASSPPGLAGGPEADEQFF.

This chain connects TRBV7-9 to TRBJ2-1; TRBD2 matches at 8 bases. CDR3 size: 18 residues. Germline CDR1 is SEHNR and CDR2 is FQNEAQ (reference sequence). The V gene end was trimmed by 0 bases and the J gene end by 2 bases; junction bases not matched to a gene: 9. The CDR3 coding sequence is TGTGCCAGCAGCTTAGCCGGGACTAGTCGCCGGGCCTACAATGAGCAGTTCTTC. It codes for CASSLAGTSRRAYNEQFF.

This chain's CDR3 is CASTRQGRFYNEQFF. CDR3 DNA sequence: TGTGCCAGCACTCGACAGGGGAGGTTCTACAATGAGCAGTTCTTC. The rearrangement uses TRBV27 and TRBJ2-1; 8 positions agree with TRBD1. Germline V CDR1 and CDR2: MNHEY, SMNVEV (reference sequence). This CDR3 is built from 15 residues. V lost 7 bases to trimming and J lost 3 bases; unmatched junction nucleotides: 8.

The chain joins TRBV6-5 to TRBJ1-1; 8 nucleotides match TRBD1. The CDR3 extends over 14 amino acids. Trimming at V came to 6 bases and at J to 1 base, leaving 4 bases not matched to a gene. CDR1 and CDR2 from the germline V gene are MNHEY and SVGAGI. CDR3 loop: CASRQDRGNTEAFF. The CDR3 DNA reads as TGTGCCAGCAGACAAGACAGGGGGAACACTGAAGCTTTCTTT.

V usage is TRBV5-6 and J usage is TRBJ1-1; 10 bases align to TRBD1. Losses at the gene ends were 4 bases for V and 5 bases for J; bases not matched to a gene: 11. This CDR3 comprises 16 residues. The germline gives CDR1 SGHDT, CDR2 YYEEEE. In DNA, the CDR3 is TGTGCCAGCAGCCCGGCCGGACAGGGGGTAAGGACTGAAGCTTTCTTT. This encodes CASSPAGQGVRTEAFF.

The rearrangement joins TRBV27 to TRBJ2-2, with D perhaps matching TRBD2 (6 bases). Trimming stripped 3 bases from V and 3 bases from J, with 14 bases between. The CDR3 contains 16 residues. From germline, CDR1 is MNHEY and CDR2 SMNVEV (reference sequence). The CDR3 region has the DNA TGTGCCAGCAGTTTCACGGGCCGGAGGGACACCGGGGAGCTGTTTTTT. It codes for CASSFTGRRDTGELFF.

This clone was recorded only once. This sequence joins TRBV6-1 and TRBJ2-5, with TRBD1 as a possible D gene (6 bases). Between the trimmed V and J ends, which lost 6 bases and 5 bases, there was a span of 19 bases. The CDR3 extends over 15 amino acids. Germline CDR1 and CDR2: MNHNS and SASEGT. The CDR3 nucleotides are TGTGCCAGCAGCACCCCCAGGGGACGGAGTGAGACCCAGTACTTC. Its protein is CASSTPRGRSETQYF.

The rearrangement joins TRBV7-2 to TRBJ2-7; TRBD2 agrees at 7 bases. V lost 0 bases and J lost 6; bases outside the gene matches: 5. Germline V CDR1 and CDR2: SGHTA, FQGNSA. The CDR3 extends over 14 amino acids. The CDR3 loop reads CASSLAGGPFEQYF. For the CDR3, the DNA is TGTGCCAGCAGCTTAGCGGGAGGGCCATTCGAGCAGTACTTC.

This chain uses TRBV6-5 with TRBJ1-2, with D hard to call. V was pared by 6 bases and J by 1 base, with 6 bases between. This CDR3 has 12 amino acids. CDR1 and CDR2 (germline): MNHEY, SVGAGI. The CDR3 loop reads CASSIDNYGYTF. The CDR3 region has the DNA TGTGCCAGCAGCATAGATAACTATGGCTACACCTTC.

V is TRBV20-1 and J is TRBJ2-7; unclear D gene. The germline V gene encodes CDR1 DFQATT and CDR2 SNEGSKA (reference sequence). The CDR3 totals 10 residues. V was cut by 6 bases and J by 4 bases, with 7 bases left in between. The CDR3 coding sequence is TGCAGTGCCCTGAGTTACGAGCAGTACTTC. Amino acids: CSALSYEQYF.

The V gene is TRBV5-6, the J gene TRBJ1-4, with 9 bases aligning to TRBD1. There are 15 residues in the CDR3. The germline gives CDR1 SGHDT, CDR2 YYEEEE. V dropped 2 bases and J dropped 8; count of bases not matched to a gene: 7. This CDR3 reads CASSLLDRGGEKLFF. The DNA of the CDR3 is TGTGCCAGCAGCTTATTGGACAGGGGAGGAGAAAAACTGTTTTTT. Full variable domain (outside the CDR3, taken from reference TRBV5-6 and TRBJ1-4): DAGVTQSPTHLIKTRGQQVTLRCSPKSGHDTVSWYQQALGQGPQFIFQYYEEEERQRGNFPDRFSGHQFPNYSSELNVNALLLGDSALYLCASSLLDRGGEKLFFGSGTQLSVL.